These T cell receptor beta chains were read from a single sample in a study of shared clonotypes between healthy human individuals. The data were produced by immunoSEQ multiplex PCR, yet TCRdb's version contains in-frame clones alone and is incomplete. The table includes around 2,000,000 clones, under 95% detected once. What was sequenced was naive CD8+ T cells from PBMCs. All receptors come from a young man in good health. Some clones in this sample may be carry-over from other donors' samples. Each CDR3 is given with its conserved first and last residue.

J gene,V gene,CDR3 protein
TRBJ2-3,TRBV27,CASSLSTDTQYF
TRBJ2-2,TRBV5-4,CASSSNREGYTGELFF
TRBJ1-1,TRBV7-9,CASSFLGGNTEAFF
TRBJ1-2,TRBV29-1,CSARQDLGYTF
TRBJ1-5,TRBV19,CASSMRTGLQPQHF
TRBJ1-1,TRBV7-2,CASSLARTAFF
TRBJ2-7,TRBV5-4,CASSLAGFREQYF
TRBJ2-7,TRBV15,CATSREIDSDHIYYEQYF
TRBJ1-1,TRBV28,CASTQQGLGTEAFF
TRBJ1-2,TRBV10-3,CAISETGQLDGYTF
TRBJ1-4,TRBV4-1,CASSQDQGTGGEKLFF
TRBJ2-1,TRBV27,CASSLFGGTAYNEQFF
TRBJ2-1,TRBV11-2,CASSLGPGLGSYNEQFF
TRBJ2-3,TRBV27,CASSLLGQDFTDTQYF
TRBJ2-1,TRBV14,CASSLGTPAYNEQFF
TRBJ1-1,TRBV19,CASSIAGKNTEAFF
TRBJ2-7,TRBV27,CASSTGLAGYEQYF
TRBJ2-5,TRBV29-1,CSVGGGLAFTAQETQYF
TRBJ2-7,TRBV5-4,CASRNRDSYEQYF
TRBJ1-2,TRBV4-1,CASSQDAGVYGYTF
TRBJ1-3,TRBV5-1,CASSLTRGNTIYF
TRBJ2-1,TRBV27,CARAVAEGYNEQFF
TRBJ2-5,TRBV7-9,CASSSWGQETQYF
TRBJ2-1,TRBV28,CASSPEMGSSYNEQFF
TRBJ2-7,TRBV27,CASSFGGSSYEQYF
TRBJ2-3,TRBV27,CASSPRTTDTQYF
TRBJ2-5,TRBV6-1,CASSETGTGEQYF
TRBJ2-7,TRBV27,CASKGGLADSYEQYF
TRBJ1-2,TRBV6-6,CASSYRGTGSSDGYTF
TRBJ2-5,TRBV6-1,CASSARETQYF
TRBJ1-1,TRBV7-5,CVRTPGGMNTEAFF
TRBJ2-2,TRBV27,CASSRQLNTGELFF
TRBJ2-3,TRBV28,CASSLTGEDTQYF
TRBJ2-3,TRBV7-9,CASSFGVTPTDTQYF
TRBJ2-3,TRBV5-4,CASSPGLAGRDTQYF
TRBJ1-1,TRBV27,CASSSPGTGHTEAFF
TRBJ2-7,TRBV9,CASSPPEGAHEQYF
TRBJ2-7,TRBV25-1,CASSDGLAGGIYEQYF
TRBJ1-1,TRBV9,CASSSPNSDTEAFF
TRBJ2-2,TRBV9,CASSVLREGSGELFF
TRBJ2-1,TRBV27,CASSRGTRGYNEQFF
TRBJ1-1,TRBV4-3,CASSHIRDTEAFF
TRBJ2-7,TRBV27,CASSFGPLYEQYF
TRBJ2-7,TRBV27,CASSFGGIYEQYF
TRBJ2-5,TRBV29-1,CSVVAGGPGGTQYF
TRBJ2-3,TRBV27,CASSTGQGAADTQYF
TRBJ2-6,TRBV15,CATSRSGRVSGANVLTF
TRBJ1-2,TRBV5-1,CASSLQTGDGYTF
TRBJ2-3,TRBV7-9,CASSPPGAQGVATDTQYF
TRBJ2-1,TRBV7-9,CASSLAGGNEQFF
TRBJ2-7,TRBV27,CASSLAGPLYEQYF
TRBJ1-1,TRBV7-9,CASSLDVQGNTEAFF
TRBJ1-2,TRBV6-4,CARERAGAYGYTF